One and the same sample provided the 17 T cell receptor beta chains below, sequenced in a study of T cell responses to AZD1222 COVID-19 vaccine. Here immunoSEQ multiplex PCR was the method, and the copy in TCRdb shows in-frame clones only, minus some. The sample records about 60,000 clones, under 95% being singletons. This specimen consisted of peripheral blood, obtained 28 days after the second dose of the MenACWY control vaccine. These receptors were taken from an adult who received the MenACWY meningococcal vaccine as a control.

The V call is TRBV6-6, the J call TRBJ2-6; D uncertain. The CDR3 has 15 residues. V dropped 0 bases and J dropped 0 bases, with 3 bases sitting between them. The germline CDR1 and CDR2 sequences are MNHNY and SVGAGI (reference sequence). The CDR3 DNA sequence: TGTGCCAGCAGTTACTCCATCTCTGGGGCCAACGTCCTGACTTTC. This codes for CASSYSISGANVLTF.

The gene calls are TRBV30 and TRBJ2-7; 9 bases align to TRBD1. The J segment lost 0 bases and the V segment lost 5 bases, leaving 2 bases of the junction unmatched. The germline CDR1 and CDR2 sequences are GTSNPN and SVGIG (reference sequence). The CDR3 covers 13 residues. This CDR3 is CAWGTGSSYEQYF. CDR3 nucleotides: TGTGCCTGGGGGACAGGGAGCTCCTACGAGCAGTACTTC.

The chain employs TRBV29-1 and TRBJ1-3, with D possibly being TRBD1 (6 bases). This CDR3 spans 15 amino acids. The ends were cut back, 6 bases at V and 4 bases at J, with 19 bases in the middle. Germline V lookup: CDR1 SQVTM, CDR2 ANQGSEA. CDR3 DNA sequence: TGCAGCGTGCGAGAGGGGGGCTTAGGAGGAAACACCATATATTTT. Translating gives CSVREGGLGGNTIYF.

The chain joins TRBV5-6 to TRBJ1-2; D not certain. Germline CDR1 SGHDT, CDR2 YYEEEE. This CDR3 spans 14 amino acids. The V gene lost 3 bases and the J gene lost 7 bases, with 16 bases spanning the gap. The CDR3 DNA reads TGTGCCAGCAGCTCCCTCGGACCTTCCGGTGGCTACACCTTC. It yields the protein CASSSLGPSGGYTF.

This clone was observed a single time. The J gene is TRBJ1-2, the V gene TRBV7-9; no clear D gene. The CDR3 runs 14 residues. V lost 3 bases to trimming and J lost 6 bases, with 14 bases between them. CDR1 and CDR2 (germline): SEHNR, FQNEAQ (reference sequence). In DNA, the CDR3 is TGTGCCAGCAGCTTGGGAGGGAGTGGGGATGGCTACACCTTC. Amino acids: CASSLGGSGDGYTF.

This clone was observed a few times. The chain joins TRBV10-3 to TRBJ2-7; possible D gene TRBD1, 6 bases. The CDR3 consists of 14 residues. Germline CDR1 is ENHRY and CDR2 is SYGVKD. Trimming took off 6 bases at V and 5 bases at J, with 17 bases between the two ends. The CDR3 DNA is TGTGCCATCAGGGCAGGGGAAATGGGCCACGAGCAGTACTTC. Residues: CAIRAGEMGHEQYF.

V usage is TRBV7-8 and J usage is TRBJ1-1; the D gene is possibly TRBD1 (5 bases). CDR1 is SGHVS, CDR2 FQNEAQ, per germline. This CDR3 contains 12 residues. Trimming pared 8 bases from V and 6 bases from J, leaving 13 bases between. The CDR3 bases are TGTGCCAGCTGCGACAGCTCCTCTGAAGCTTTCTTT. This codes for CASCDSSSEAFF.

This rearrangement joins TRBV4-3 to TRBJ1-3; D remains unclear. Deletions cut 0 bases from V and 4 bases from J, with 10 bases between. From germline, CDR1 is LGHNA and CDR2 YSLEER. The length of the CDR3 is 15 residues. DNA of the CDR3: TGCGCCAGCAGCCAAGATCCCAAGCCGGGAAACACCATATATTTT. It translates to CASSQDPKPGNTIYF.

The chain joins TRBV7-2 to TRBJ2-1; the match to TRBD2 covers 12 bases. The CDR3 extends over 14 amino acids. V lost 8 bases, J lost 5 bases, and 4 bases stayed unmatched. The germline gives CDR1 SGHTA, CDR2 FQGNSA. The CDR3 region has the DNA TGTGCCAGCGGGACTAGCGGGTCGAACAATGAGCAGTTCTTC. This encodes CASGTSGSNNEQFF.

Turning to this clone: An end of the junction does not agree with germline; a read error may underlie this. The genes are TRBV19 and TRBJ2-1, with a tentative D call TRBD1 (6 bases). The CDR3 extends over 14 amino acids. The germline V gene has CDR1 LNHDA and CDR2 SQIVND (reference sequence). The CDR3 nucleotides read TGTGCCAGTAGTATTGGGGGCCCCTATAATGAGCAGTTCTTC. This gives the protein CASSIGGPYNEQFF.

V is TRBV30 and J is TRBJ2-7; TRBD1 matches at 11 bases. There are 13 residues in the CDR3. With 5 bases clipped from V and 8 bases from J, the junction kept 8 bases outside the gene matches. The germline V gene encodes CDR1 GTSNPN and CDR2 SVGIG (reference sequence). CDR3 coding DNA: TGTGCCTGGTCCGGGACAGGGGGAAACCAGCAGTACTTC. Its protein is CAWSGTGGNQQYF.

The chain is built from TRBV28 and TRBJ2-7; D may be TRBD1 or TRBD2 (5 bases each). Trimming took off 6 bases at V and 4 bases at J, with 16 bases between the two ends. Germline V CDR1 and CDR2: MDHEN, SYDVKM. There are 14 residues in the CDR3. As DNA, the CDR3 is TGTGCCAGCAGCTCCACCCGGGACGGTTACGAGCAGTACTTC. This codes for CASSSTRDGYEQYF.

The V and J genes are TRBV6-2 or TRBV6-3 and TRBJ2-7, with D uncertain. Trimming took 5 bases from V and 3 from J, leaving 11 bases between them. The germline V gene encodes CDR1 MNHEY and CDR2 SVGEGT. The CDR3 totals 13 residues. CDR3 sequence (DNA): TGTGCCAGCAGTCGGCAGGAACGCTACGAGCAGTACTTC. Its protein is CASSRQERYEQYF.

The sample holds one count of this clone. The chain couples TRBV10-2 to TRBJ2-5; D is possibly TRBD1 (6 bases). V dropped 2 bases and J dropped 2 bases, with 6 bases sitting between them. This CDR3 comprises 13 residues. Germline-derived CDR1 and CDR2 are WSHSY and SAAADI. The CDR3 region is CASSETGQETQYF. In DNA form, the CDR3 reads TGCGCCAGCAGTGAGACAGGGCAAGAGACCCAGTACTTC.

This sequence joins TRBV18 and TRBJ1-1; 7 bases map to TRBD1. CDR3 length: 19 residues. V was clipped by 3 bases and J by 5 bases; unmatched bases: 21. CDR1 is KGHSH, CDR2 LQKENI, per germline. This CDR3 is CASSPSVMSTRGRGTEAFF. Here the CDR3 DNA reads TGTGCCAGCTCACCGTCCGTAATGTCGACAAGGGGGCGGGGTACTGAAGCTTTCTTT.

CDR3 sequence reads: CASSLSDGTEAFF. The CDR3 nucleotides read TGTGCCAGCAGCCTCAGTGACGGCACTGAAGCTTTCTTT. V usage is TRBV12-3 or TRBV12-4 and J usage is TRBJ1-1; no firm D call. Trimming stripped 6 bases from V and 4 bases from J, with 12 bases between. The CDR3 length is 13 residues.

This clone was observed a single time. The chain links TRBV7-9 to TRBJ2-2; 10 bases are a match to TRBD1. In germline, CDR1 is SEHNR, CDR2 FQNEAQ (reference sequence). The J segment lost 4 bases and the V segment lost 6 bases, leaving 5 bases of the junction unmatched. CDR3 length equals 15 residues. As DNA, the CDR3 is TGTGCCAGCAGAAGAGGGACAGGGGCCACCGGGGAGCTGTTTTTT. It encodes CASRRGTGATGELFF.